This T cell receptor beta chain was sequenced for a study of T cell repertoires in cytomegalovirus infection (dated by TCRdb to the late 2010s). Background for the entire study: Recently identified HLA-C-restricted CMV epitopes, whose presentation resists viral immunomodulation, were targeted by peptide stimulations together with well-studied HLA-B-restricted epitopes. The HLA type of each donor mattered for the analysis, because public TCR beta signatures pointed to carriage of CMV infection along with the matching HLA type.

The label giving this sample's treatment or condition can be read as: in vitro stimulation with specific CMV peptide epitopes to enrich CMV-specific T cells. The CDR3, cysteine through phenylalanine, is 17 amino acids long. Only the CDR3 DNA stays, 51 bases, in frame from base 1. Unmatched junction bases come to 11, with V trimmed by 4 bases and J by 0 bases. CDR1 and CDR2, per the germline V gene, are SGHTA and FQGNSA. The investigation overall reported the following: In both this cohort and an independent cohort of some 370 donors, the cumulative frequency of public TCR beta family members distinguished carriers of CMV infection plus the relevant HLA type. In the ex vivo response, HLA-C-restricted CMV-specific TCR beta clonotypes were dominant, and in two of eight donors the single most frequent clonotype came from this HLA-C-restricted group.

The instrument was an Illumina HiSeq 1500. Using fastp trimming at Q25 and MiXCR clonotype assembly, TCRdb reanalyzed the public sequencing data and kept in-frame beta chains. When rows share a CDR3 protein, they turn into one entry using the most common DNA and genes. The sample table records roughly 68,000 distinct CDR3 sequences; 20% of these occur just once. Jointly, the top ten make up around 70% of the sample. Concerning this clonotype itself: Its antigen is not yet known. No much larger clone exists at a distance of one base, and base qualities are not known.

Recombination connected TRBV7-2 to TRBJ2-7; 8 nucleotides in the junction match TRBD1. This TCR was recovered from a human donor in good health (CMV status not recorded). Some clones in this sample may be carry-over from other donors' samples. This material consisted of CD8+ T cells from cultured PBMCs, taken from culture after CMV antigen stimulation. Here is the DNA: TGTGCCAGCAGCTCGCACCAGGGGGCTGTCGACTCCTACGAGCAGTACTTC. The translation is CASSSHQGAVDSYEQYF.